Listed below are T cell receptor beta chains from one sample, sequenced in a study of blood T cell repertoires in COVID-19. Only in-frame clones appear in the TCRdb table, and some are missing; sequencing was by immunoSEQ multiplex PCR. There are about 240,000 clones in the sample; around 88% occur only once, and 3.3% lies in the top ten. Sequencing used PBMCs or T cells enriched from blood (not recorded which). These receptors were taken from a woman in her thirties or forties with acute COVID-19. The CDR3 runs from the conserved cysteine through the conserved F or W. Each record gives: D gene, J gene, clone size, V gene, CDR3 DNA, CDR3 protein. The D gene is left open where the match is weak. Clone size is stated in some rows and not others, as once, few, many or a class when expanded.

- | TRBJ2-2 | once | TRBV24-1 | TGTGCCACCAGTGATTTCTCCGGGGGGCGATTCGGGGAGCTGTTTTTT | CATSDFSGGRFGELFF
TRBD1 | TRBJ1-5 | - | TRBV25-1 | TGTGCCAGGACAACAGGGGGCAGTCAGCCCCAGCATTTT | CARTTGGSQPQHF
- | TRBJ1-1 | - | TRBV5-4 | TGTGCCAGCAGCTTGGGGTCAGCGCAAAGAACTGAAGCTTTCTTT | CASSLGSAQRTEAFF
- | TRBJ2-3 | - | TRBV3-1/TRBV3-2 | TGTGCCAGCAGCCAACGCAGCGGGTTCACAGATACGCAGTATTTT | CASSQRSGFTDTQYF
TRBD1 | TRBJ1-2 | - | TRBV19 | TGTGCCAGTAGTGAGACAGGGGTCAGCTATGGCTACACCTTC | CASSETGVSYGYTF
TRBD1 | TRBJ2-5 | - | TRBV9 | TGTGCCAGCAGCGTAGGAGGGACAGGGGTGGAGACCCAGTACTTC | CASSVGGTGVETQYF
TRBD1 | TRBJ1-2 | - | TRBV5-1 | TGCGCCAGCAGCGGACGACAGGGGAACGGCGGCTACACCTTC | CASSGRQGNGGYTF
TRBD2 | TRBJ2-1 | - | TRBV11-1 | TGTGCCAGCAGCCTCGGGACTAGCGGGAGTAATGAGCAGTTCTTC | CASSLGTSGSNEQFF
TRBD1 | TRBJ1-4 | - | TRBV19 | TGTGCCAGCAAGGACAGGGGAGGCACTAATGAAAAACTGTTTTTT | CASKDRGGTNEKLFF
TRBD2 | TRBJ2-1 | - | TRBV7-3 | TGTGCCAGCAGCTTACTAGCGGGAGGGCCTGGGAATGAGCAGTTCTTC | CASSLLAGGPGNEQFF
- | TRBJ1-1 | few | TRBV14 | TGTGCCAGCAGCCAATCTCCGTGGCAGGCGATGAACACTGAAGCTTTCTTT | CASSQSPWQAMNTEAFF
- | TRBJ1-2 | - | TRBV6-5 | TGTGCCAGCAGCCGGGGAGAGGGAGGTTTTGGCTACACCTTC | CASSRGEGGFGYTF
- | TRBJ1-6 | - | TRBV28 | TGTGCCAGCAGTTTTAGTTCAGGGGATTATTCACCCCTCCACTTT | CASSFSSGDYSPLHF
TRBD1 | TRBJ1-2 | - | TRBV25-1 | TGTGCCAGCACAGGGACAGAGGATGGCTACACCTTC | CASTGTEDGYTF
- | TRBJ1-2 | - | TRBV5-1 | TGCGCCAGCAGCTTGGCAACGGGGTCCTATGGCTACACCTTC | CASSLATGSYGYTF
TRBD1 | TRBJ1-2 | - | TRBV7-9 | TGTGCCAGCAGCCCCTGGACAGGGGTTGGCTATGGCTACACCTTC | CASSPWTGVGYGYTF
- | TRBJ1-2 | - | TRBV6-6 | TGTGCCAGCAGGAGGATCGAAGATGAGGGCTACACCTTC | CASRRIEDEGYTF
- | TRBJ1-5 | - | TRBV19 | TGTGCCAGTAGTATAAACGTGAACAGGGACGATCAGCCCCAGCATTTT | CASSINVNRDDQPQHF
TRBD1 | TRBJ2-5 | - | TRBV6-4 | TGTGCCAGCAGTGTCCTACAGGGGCGGCAAGAGACCCAGTACTTC | CASSVLQGRQETQYF
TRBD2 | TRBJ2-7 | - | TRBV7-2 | TGTGCCAGCAGCTTAGACGCGGGAGAATACGAGCAGTACTTC | CASSLDAGEYEQYF
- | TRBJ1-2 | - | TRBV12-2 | TGTGCAAGTCGTCATCTAGCCTCCGGGACAGGGGGCTATGGCTACACCTTC | CASRHLASGTGGYGYTF
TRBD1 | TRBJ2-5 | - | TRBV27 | TGTGCCAGCAGTAAACAGGGGGTGGAAGAGACCCAGTACTTC | CASSKQGVEETQYF
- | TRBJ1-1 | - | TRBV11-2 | TGTGCCAGCAGCTTATATGGAGAGAACACTGAAGCTTTCTTT | CASSLYGENTEAFF
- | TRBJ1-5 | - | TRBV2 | TGTGCCAGCAGTGCAGGGAGGGGGAGCAATCAGCCCCAGCATTTT | CASSAGRGSNQPQHF
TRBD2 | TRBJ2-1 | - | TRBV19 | TGTGCCAGTAGTCTCGGGACTAGCGGGAAGGTTGAGCAGTTCTTC | CASSLGTSGKVEQFF
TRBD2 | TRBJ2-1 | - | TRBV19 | TGTGCCAGTAGTAACCCTAGACTAGCGGGGCCTTACAATGAGCAGTTCTTC | CASSNPRLAGPYNEQFF
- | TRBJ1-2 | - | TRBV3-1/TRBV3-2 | TGTGCCAGCAGCCCATCCCGGACAGCTAACTATGGCTACACCTTC | CASSPSRTANYGYTF
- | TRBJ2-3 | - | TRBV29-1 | TGCAGCGTGAGGATGGAGGATACGCAGTATTTT | CSVRMEDTQYF
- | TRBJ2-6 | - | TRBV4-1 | TGCGCCAGCAGCCAAGAATTGGGAGGCGGGGCCAACGTCCTGACTTTC | CASSQELGGGANVLTF
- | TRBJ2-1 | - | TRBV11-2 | TGTGCCAGCAGCCACGGTTCCTACAATGAGCAGTTCTTC | CASSHGSYNEQFF
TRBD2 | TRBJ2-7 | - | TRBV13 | TGTGCCAGCAGCCGACTAGCGGACAGCTCCTACGAGCAGTACTTC | CASSRLADSSYEQYF
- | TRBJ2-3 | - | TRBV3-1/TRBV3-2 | TGTGCCAGCAGCCAAGAGTTACTAGCATCAGATACGCAGTATTTT | CASSQELLASDTQYF
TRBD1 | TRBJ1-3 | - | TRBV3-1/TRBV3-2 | TGTGCCAGCAGCCAAGATCGGACAGGGGTACATAAAATTGGAAACACCATATATTTT | CASSQDRTGVHKIGNTIYF
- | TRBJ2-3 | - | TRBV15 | TGTGCCACCGCGAGTCCCCCTACGGTCTTTTTT | CATASPPTVFF
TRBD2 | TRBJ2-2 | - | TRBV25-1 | TGTGCCAGCAGTGACAGGGGGCTAGCGGGAGGGATAGGCGGGGAGCTGTTTTTT | CASSDRGLAGGIGGELFF
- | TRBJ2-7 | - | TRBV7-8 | TGTGCCAGCAGCTTAGAACTAGCAGCCTACGAGCAGTACTTC | CASSLELAAYEQYF
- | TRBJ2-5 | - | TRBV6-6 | TGTGCCAGCAGTTACTTGGGCAGATTAAGCCGAGAGACCCAGTACTTC | CASSYLGRLSRETQYF
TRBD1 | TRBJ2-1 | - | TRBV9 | TGTGCCAGCACCAGGACAGGGGAACTCTACAATGAGCAGTTCTTC | CASTRTGELYNEQFF
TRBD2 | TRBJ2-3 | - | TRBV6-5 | TGTGCCAGCAGAAAGCGGGAGGCAGATACGCAGTATTTT | CASRKREADTQYF
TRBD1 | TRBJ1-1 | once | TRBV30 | TGTGCCTGGGGGACAGGGCGGTTGAACACTGAAGCTTTCTTT | CAWGTGRLNTEAFF
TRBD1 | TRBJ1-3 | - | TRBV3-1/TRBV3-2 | TGTGCCAGCAGCCTGGGACAGGGTGGAAACACCATATATTTT | CASSLGQGGNTIYF
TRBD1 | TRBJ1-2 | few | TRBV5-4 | TGTGCCAGCAGCATTACCGGGACAGGTGTGGGGGGCTACACCTTC | CASSITGTGVGGYTF
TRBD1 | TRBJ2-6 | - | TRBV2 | TGTGCCACACAGGGGGCGCGCGGGGCCAACGTCCTGACTTTC | CATQGARGANVLTF
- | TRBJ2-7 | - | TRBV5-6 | TGTGCCAGCACCAGACAGGCCGACGAGCAGTACTTC | CASTRQADEQYF
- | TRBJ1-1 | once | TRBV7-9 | TGTGCCAGCAGCTTATATCCAGACATGAACACTGAAGCTTTCTTT | CASSLYPDMNTEAFF
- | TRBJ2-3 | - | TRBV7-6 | TGTGCCAGCAGATCGACTGTCTCTAGCACAGATACGCAGTATTTT | CASRSTVSSTDTQYF
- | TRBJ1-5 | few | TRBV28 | TGTGCCAGCAGTTTCCCAGGGGATAGCAATCAGCCCCAGCATTTT | CASSFPGDSNQPQHF
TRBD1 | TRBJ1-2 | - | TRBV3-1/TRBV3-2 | TGTGCCAGCAGCCAGAGGGACAGGGAGGGGGATTACACCTTC | CASSQRDREGDYTF